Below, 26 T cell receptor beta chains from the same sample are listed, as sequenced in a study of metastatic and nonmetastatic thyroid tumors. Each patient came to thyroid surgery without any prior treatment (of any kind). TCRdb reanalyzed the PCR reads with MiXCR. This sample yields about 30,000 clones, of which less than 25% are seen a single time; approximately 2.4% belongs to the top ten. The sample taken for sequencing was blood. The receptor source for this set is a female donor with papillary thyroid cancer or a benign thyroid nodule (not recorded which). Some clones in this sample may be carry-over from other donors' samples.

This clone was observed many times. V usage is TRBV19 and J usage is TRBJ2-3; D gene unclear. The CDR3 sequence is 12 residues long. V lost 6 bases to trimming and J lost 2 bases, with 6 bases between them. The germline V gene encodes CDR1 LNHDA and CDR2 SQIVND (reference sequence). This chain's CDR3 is CASSAYTDTQYF. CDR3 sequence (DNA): TGTGCCAGTAGCGCTTACACAGATACGCAGTATTTT.

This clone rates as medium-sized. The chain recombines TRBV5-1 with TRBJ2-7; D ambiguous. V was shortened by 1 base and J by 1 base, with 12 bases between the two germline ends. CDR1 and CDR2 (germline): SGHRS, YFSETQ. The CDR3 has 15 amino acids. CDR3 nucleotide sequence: TGCGCCAGCAGCTTGCGTCTCGGGCCTTCCTACGAGCAGTACTTC. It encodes CASSLRLGPSYEQYF.

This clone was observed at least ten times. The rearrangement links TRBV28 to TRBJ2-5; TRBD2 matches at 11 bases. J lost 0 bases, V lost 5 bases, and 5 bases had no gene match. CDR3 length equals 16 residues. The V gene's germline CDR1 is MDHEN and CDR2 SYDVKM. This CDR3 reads CASSGSSGRHQETQYF. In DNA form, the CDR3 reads TGTGCCAGCAGTGGTTCTAGCGGGAGGCACCAAGAGACCCAGTACTTC.

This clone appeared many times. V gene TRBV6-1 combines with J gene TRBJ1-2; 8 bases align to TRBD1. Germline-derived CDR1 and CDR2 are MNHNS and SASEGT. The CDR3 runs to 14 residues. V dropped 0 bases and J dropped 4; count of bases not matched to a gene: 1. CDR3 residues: CASSEAGTGYGYTF. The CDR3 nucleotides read TGTGCCAGCAGTGAAGCCGGGACAGGCTATGGCTACACCTTC.

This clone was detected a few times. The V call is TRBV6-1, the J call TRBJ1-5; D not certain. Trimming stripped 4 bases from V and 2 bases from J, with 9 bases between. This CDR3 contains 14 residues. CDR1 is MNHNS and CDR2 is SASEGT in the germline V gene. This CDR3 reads CASSGPSCNQPQHF. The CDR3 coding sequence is TGTGCCAGCAGTGGTCCGTCGTGCAATCAGCCCCAGCATTTT.

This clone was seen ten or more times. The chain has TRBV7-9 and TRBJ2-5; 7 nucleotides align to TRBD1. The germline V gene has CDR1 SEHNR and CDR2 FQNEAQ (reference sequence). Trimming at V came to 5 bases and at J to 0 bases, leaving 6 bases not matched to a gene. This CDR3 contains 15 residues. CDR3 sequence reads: CASSKGQADQETQYF. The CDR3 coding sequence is TGTGCCAGCAGCAAAGGACAGGCAGACCAAGAGACCCAGTACTTC. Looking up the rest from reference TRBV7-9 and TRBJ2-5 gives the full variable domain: DTGVSQNPRHKITKRGQNVTFRCDPISEHNRLYWYRQTLGQGPEFLTYFQNEAQLEKSRLLSDRFSAERPKGSFSTLEIQRTEQGDSAMYLCASSKGQADQETQYFGPGTRLLVL.

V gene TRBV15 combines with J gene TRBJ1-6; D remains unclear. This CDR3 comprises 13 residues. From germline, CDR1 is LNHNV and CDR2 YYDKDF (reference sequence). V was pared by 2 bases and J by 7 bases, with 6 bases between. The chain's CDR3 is CATSRLQNSPLHF. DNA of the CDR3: TGTGCCACCAGCAGATTACAGAATTCACCCCTCCACTTT. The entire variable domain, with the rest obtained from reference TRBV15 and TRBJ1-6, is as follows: DAMVIQNPRYQVTQFGKPVTLSCSQTLNHNVMYWYQQKSSQAPKLLFHYYDKDFNNEADTPDNFQSRRPNTSFCFLDIRSPGLGDTAMYLCATSRLQNSPLHFGNGTRLTVT.

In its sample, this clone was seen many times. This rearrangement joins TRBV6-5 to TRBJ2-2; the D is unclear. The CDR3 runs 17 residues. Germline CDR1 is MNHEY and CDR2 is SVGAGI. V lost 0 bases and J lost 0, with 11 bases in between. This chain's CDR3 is CASSYSEFTSNTGELFF. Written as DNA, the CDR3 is TGTGCCAGCAGTTACTCTGAGTTCACTTCGAACACCGGGGAGCTGTTTTTT.

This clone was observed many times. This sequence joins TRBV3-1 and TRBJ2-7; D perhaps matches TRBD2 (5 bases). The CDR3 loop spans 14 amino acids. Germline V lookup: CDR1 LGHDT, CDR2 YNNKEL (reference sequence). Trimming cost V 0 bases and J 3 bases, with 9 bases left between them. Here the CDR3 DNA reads TGTGCCAGCAGCCAAGATCTCGCGGGCTACGAGCAGTACTTC. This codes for CASSQDLAGYEQYF.

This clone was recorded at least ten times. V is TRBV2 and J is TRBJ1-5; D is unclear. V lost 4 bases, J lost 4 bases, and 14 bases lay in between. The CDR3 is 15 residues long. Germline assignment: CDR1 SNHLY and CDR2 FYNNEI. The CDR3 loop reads CASSVGPASNQPQHF. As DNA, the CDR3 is TGTGCCAGCAGTGTAGGGCCAGCTTCAAATCAGCCCCAGCATTTT.

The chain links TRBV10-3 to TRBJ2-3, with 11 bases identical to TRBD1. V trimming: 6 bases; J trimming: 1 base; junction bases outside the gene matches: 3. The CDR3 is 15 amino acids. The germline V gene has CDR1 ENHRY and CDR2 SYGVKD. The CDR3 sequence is CAIREGQGGTDTQYF. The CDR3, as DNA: TGTGCCATCAGGGAGGGACAGGGGGGCACAGATACGCAGTATTTT.

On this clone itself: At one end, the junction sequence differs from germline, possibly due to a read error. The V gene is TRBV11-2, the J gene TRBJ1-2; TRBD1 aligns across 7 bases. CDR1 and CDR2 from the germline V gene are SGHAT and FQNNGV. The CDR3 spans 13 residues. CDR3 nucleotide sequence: TGTGCCAGCAGCTCGGGACAGTGTGATGGCTACTCCTTC. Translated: CASSSGQCDGYSF.

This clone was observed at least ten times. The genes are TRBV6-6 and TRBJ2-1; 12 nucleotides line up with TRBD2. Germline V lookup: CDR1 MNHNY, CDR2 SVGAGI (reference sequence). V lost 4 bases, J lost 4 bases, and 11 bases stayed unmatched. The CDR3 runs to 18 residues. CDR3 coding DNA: TGTGCCAGCAGTTTTCTGACTAGCGGGAGATTGCCTTACAATGAGCAGTTCTTC. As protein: CASSFLTSGRLPYNEQFF.

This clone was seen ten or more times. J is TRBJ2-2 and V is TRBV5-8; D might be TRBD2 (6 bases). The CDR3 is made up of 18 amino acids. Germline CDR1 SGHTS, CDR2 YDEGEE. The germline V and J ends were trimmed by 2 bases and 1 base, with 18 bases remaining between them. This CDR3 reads CASSFVGGWGRNTGELFF. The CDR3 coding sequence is TGTGCCAGCAGCTTCGTCGGGGGTTGGGGAAGGAACACCGGGGAGCTGTTTTTT.

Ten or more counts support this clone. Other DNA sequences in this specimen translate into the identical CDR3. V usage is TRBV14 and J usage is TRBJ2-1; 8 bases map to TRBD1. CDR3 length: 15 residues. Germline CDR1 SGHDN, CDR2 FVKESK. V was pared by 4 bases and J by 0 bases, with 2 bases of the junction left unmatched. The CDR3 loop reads CASSPTGGSYNEQFF. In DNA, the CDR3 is TGTGCCAGCAGCCCAACAGGGGGCTCCTACAATGAGCAGTTCTTC.

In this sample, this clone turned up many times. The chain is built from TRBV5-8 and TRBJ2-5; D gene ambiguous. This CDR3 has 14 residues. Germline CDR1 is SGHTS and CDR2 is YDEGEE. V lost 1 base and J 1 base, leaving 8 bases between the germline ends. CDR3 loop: CASSLPPAQETQYF. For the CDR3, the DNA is TGTGCCAGCAGCTTGCCTCCAGCCCAAGAGACCCAGTACTTC.

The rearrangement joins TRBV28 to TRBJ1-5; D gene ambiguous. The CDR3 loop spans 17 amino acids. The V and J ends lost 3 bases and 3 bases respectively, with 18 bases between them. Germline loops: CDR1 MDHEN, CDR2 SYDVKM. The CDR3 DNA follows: TGTGCCAGCAGTTTCCGACATACATTCTATATCAATCAGCCCCAGCATTTT. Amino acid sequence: CASSFRHTFYINQPQHF.

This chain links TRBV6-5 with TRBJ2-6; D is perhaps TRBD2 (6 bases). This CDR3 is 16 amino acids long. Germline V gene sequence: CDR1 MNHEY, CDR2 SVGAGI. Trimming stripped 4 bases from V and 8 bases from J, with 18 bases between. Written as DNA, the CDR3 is TGTGCCAGCAGTTTGGACGGGGGATCCGGGTCCAACGTCCTGACTTTC. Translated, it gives CASSLDGGSGSNVLTF.

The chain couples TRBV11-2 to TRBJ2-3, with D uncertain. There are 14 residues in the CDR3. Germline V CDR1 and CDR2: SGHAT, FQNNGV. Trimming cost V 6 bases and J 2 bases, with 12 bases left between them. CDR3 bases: TGTGCCAGCAGGCCGATGGTAATCACAGATACGCAGTATTTT. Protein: CASRPMVITDTQYF.

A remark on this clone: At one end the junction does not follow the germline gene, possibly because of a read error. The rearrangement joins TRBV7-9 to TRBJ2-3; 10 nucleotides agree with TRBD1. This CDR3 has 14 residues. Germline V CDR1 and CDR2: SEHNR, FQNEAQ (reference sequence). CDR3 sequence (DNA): TGTGCCAGTAGCTTAGGACAGGGGGAAGATACGCAGTATTTT. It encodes CASSLGQGEDTQYF. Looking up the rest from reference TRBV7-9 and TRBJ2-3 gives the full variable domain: DTGVSQNPRHKITKRGQNVTFRCDPISEHNRLYWYRQTLGQGPEFLTYFQNEAQLEKSRLLSDRFSAERPKGSFSTLEIQRTEQGDSAMYLCASSLGQGEDTQYFGPGTRLTVL.

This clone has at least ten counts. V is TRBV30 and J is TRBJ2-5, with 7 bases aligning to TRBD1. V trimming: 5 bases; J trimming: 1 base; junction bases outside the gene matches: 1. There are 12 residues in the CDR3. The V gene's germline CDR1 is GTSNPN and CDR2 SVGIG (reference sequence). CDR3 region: CAWDRAQETQYF. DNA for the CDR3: TGTGCCTGGGACAGGGCCCAAGAGACCCAGTACTTC. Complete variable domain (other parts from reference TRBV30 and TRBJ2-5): SQTIHQWPATLVQPVGSPLSLECTVEGTSNPNLYWYRQAAGRGLQLLFYSVGIGQISSEVPQNLSASRPQDRQFILSSKKLLLSDSGFYLCAWDRAQETQYFGPGTRLLVL.

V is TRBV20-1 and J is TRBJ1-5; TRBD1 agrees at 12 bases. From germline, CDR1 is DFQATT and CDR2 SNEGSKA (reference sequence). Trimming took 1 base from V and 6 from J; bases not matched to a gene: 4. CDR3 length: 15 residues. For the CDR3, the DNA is TGCAGTGCTAGAGCTGGGACAGGGGGCTCTCAGCCCCAGCATTTT. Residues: CSARAGTGGSQPQHF.

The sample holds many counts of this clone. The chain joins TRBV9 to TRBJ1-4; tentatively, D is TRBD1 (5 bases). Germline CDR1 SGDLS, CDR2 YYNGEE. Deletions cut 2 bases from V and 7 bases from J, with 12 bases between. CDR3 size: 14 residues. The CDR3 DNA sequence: TGTGCCAGCAGCGTCCCAGGGTGGCGTGAAAAACTGTTTTTT. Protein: CASSVPGWREKLFF.

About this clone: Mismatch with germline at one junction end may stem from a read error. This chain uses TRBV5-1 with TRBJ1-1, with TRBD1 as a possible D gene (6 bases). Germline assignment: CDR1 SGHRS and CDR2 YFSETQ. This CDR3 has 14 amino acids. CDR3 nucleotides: TGCGTCAGCAGCCGTGGGGGCAGGGAGGGTGAAGCTTTCTTT. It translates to CVSSRGGREGEAFF.

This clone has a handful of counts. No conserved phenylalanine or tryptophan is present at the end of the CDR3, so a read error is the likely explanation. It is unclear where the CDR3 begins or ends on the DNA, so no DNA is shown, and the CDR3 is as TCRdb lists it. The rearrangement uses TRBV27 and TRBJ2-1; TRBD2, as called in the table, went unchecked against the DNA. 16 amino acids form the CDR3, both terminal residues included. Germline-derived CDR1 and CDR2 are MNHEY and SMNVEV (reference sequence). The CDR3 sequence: CASSSKTSVSYNEEFI.

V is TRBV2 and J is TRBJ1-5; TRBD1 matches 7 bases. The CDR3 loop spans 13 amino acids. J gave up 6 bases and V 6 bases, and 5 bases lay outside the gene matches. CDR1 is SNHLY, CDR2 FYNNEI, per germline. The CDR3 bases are TGTGCCAGCAGAGGGACAGTGTCTCAGCCCCAGCATTTT. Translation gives CASRGTVSQPQHF.